The source of this T cell receptor beta chain is a study of blood T cell repertoires in COVID-19. Looking at the study overall: Samples taken during acute and convalescent COVID-19 were collected in the United States, Italy and Spain. The cDNA or gDNA used as material had been derived from T cells, B-cell-depleted T cells, or PBMCs.

Source study methods: Estimates of nucleated cell counts were drawn from the amplification of reference gene primers. Sequenced by immunoSEQ multiplex PCR; TCRdb stores in-frame clones only, minus some. Clone size and V and J calls were adopted from that table, with D and trimming inferred from the DNA. The sample includes more than 30,000 clones, just under 95% of them seen just once. The CDR3 sequence is 11 residues long. Per the germline V gene, CDR1 is DFQATT and CDR2 is SNEGSKA (reference sequence). V lost 1 base to trimming and J lost 4 bases, with 5 bases between them. Sequences were obtained from peripheral blood. This TCR derives from a human donor with active COVID-19. The donor label of this sample is uncertain. V gene TRBV20-1 combines with J gene TRBJ2-7, with D unresolved. CDR3 DNA: TGCAGTGCTAGAGGCGAGTACGAGCAGTACTTC. Translating it yields CSARGEYEQYF.